This entry is about one TCR beta chain. The antigen is undetermined. Surgery cases with the highest brain T cell transcript signatures were chosen for sequencing. Patients received at least one anti-epileptic drug before surgery. The CDR3 is made up of 14 amino acids. Germline assignment: CDR1 LNHDA and CDR2 SQIVND (reference sequence). V gave up 3 bases and J gave up 1 base; unmatched junction bases: 2. These data belong to a study of brain T cells in children with intractable seizures. General study findings and limits: Only CDR3 sequence similarity suggested viral specificity, without known HCMV serostatus.

The repertoire was sequenced with immunoSEQ multiplex PCR; TCRdb's copy has only in-frame clones and lacks some. The sample consists of some 80,000 clones, 90% to 95% of them appearing once. The sequencing used peripheral blood, collected at surgery. This chain uses TRBV19 with TRBJ1-1; 7 positions match TRBD1. This TCR was sampled from a girl aged 2 to 9 with Rasmussen encephalitis and intractable seizures. The CDR3 loop is CASSMGTANTEAFF. CDR3 bases: TGTGCCAGTAGTATGGGGACAGCGAACACTGAAGCTTTCTTT.